A selection of T cell receptor beta chains follows, all from one sample in a study of blood T cells in healthy people across ages. TCRdb itself ran the 5' RACE reads through MiXCR, one entry per CDR3 protein. The table lists roughly 1,500,000 distinct CDR3 sequences, about 40% of them singletons. The sequencing sample was made of blood. Source of these receptors: a woman aged 18-35 years in good health. Both conserved end residues are part of each CDR3. D genes are given only for firm matches. Clone size is shown for a subset of rows, as once, few, many or a class of expanded clone.

abundance	v_gene	j_gene	d_gene	CDR3nt	CDR3aa
few	TRBV4-2	TRBJ2-1	-	TGTGCCAGCAGCCAAGATATGGGTCAGCGATACAATGAGCAGTTCTTC	CASSQDMGQRYNEQFF
few	TRBV3-1	TRBJ2-3	-	TGTGCCAGCAGCCAACCCCCTAGCACCGAGGATACGCAGTATTTT	CASSQPPSTEDTQYF
-	TRBV6-2/TRBV6-3	TRBJ1-2	-	TGTGCCAGCAGCGACCCAGGGCCTCGCAACTATGACTACACCTTC	CASSDPGPRNYDYTF
once	TRBV6-1	TRBJ2-7	-	TGTGCCCTCCTGGGGATGTTATACGAGCAGTACTTC	CALLGMLYEQYF
few	TRBV2	TRBJ2-7	-	TGTGCCAGCATGGTTAGTCGGCTAGCGTACTCCTACGAGCAGTACTTC	CASMVSRLAYSYEQYF
few	TRBV4-2	TRBJ1-5	TRBD1	TGTGCCAGCAGCCAAGTTGGACAGGGAAGTTCGCCCCAGCATTTT	CASSQVGQGSSPQHF
few	TRBV3-1	TRBJ2-3	TRBD2	TGTGCCAGCAGACTAGCGGGGCATAGCACAGATACGCAGTATTTT	CASRLAGHSTDTQYF
-	TRBV27	TRBJ1-1	-	TGTGCCAGCAGTTTGCGTGGCAGCGGGGTCAACACTGAAGCTTTCTTT	CASSLRGSGVNTEAFF
few	TRBV6-5	TRBJ1-2	-	TGTGCCAGCAGTTTGGGGGTTGGGGTCAGCTATGGCTACACCTTC	CASSLGVGVSYGYTF
few	TRBV20-1	TRBJ2-1	TRBD2	TGCAGTGTCCTTTCGGGGACTAGCGGGGGGTCGAGGGGGAGCTCCTACAATGAGCAGTTCTTC	CSVLSGTSGGSRGSSYNEQFF
-	TRBV7-9	TRBJ2-1	-	TGTGCCAGCAGCTTAGATCACAGAATCCATGAGCAGTTCTTC	CASSLDHRIHEQFF
-	TRBV15	TRBJ2-5	TRBD2	TGTGCCACCAGCCTACTGGGACTAGTGAGTCAAGAGACCCAGTACTTC	CATSLLGLVSQETQYF
-	TRBV20-1	TRBJ2-5	-	TGCAGTGCTGTCACACCGGGAACCGAAGGGGAGACCCAGTACTTC	CSAVTPGTEGETQYF
-	TRBV9	TRBJ2-3	-	TGTGTCAGCAGCGTTCGGTCCGGGGGGACAGCCACAGATACGCAGTATTTT	CVSSVRSGGTATDTQYF
few	TRBV2	TRBJ2-6	-	TGTGCCAGCAGTAAAACAGGCTCTGGGGCCAACGTCCTGACTTTC	CASSKTGSGANVLTF
-	TRBV6-5	TRBJ2-1	-	TGTGCCAGCAGTTACGGCGATTACAATGAGCAGTTCTTC	CASSYGDYNEQFF
-	TRBV2	TRBJ2-7	-	TGTGCCAGCAGTGAAATTGCCCAGTACTTC	CASSEIAQYF
many	TRBV29-1	TRBJ2-7	-	TGCAGCGTTGAAGTCAGTGGGGTCTCCTACGAGCAGTACTTC	CSVEVSGVSYEQYF
-	TRBV4-1	TRBJ2-7	TRBD1	TGCGCCAGCAGCCAGGAGACCGGGACAGAATCCTACGAGCAGTACTTC	CASSQETGTESYEQYF
-	TRBV6-1	TRBJ2-6	-	TGTGCCACCGAGGCGGGGTCCGGGGCCAACGTCCTGACTTTC	CATEAGSGANVLTF
few	TRBV6-6	TRBJ1-4	-	TGTGCCACCGACACAGGGACTGGTGAAAAACTGTTTTTT	CATDTGTGEKLFF
-	TRBV4-1	TRBJ1-1	-	TGCGCCAGCAGCCAACCCGGCTTGAACACTGAAGCTTTCTTT	CASSQPGLNTEAFF
-	TRBV12-3/TRBV12-4	TRBJ2-1	TRBD2	TGTGCCAGCAGTCACCGGGACTACAACAATGAGCAGTTCTTC	CASSHRDYNNEQFF
-	TRBV10-2	TRBJ1-2	TRBD1	TGTGCCAGCAGCGAACAGGGGGCCAGCTATGGCTACACCTTC	CASSEQGASYGYTF
-	TRBV20-1	TRBJ1-1	-	TGCAGTGTCGCGGACTGCGCAGGCGGCACTGAAGCTTTCTTT	CSVADCAGGTEAFF
-	TRBV20-1	TRBJ2-7	-	TGCGGCTTTGGGGGACCCCCTGCGGGAGAGCAGTACTTC	CGFGGPPAGEQYF
-	TRBV4-1	TRBJ2-1	TRBD2	TGCGCCAGCAGACCCACTAGCGGGGGGCCGTACAATGAGCAGTTCTTC	CASRPTSGGPYNEQFF
-	TRBV15	TRBJ2-5	TRBD2	TGTGCCACCAGCAGATCCACAGGGTCGGTTATCTCGGGAGGGCCGGAGACCCAGTACTTC	CATSRSTGSVISGGPETQYF
few	TRBV12-3/TRBV12-4	TRBJ2-7	TRBD2	TGTGCCAGCAGTTTGCCGGGACTAGGTTCCTACGAGCAGTACTTC	CASSLPGLGSYEQYF
-	TRBV7-8	TRBJ2-2	-	TGTGCCAGCACCATAACGATTAGAGGGGCAACCGGGGAGCTGTTTTTT	CASTITIRGATGELFF
few	TRBV20-1	TRBJ2-1	-	TGCAGTGCTCCTTGGGAGAACGAGCAGTTCTTC	CSAPWENEQFF
-	TRBV5-1	TRBJ2-5	-	TGCGCCAGCAGCCCCGTAGCGCTCCAAGAGACCCAGTACTTC	CASSPVALQETQYF
once	TRBV29-1	TRBJ1-2	TRBD1	TGCAGCGTTGACTCTTTAGGGGGCGCTTTCTATGGCTACACCTTC	CSVDSLGGAFYGYTF
-	TRBV5-1	TRBJ2-7	-	TGCGCCAGCAGCGGGACCCGGGACTTAAACTACGAGCAGTACTTC	CASSGTRDLNYEQYF
-	TRBV29-1	TRBJ2-7	-	TGCAGCGTGCCTGGGACCGACGAGCAGTACTTC	CSVPGTDEQYF
few	TRBV14	TRBJ1-2	-	TGTGCCAGCAGCCAAGGAGCAGGGAGGAACTATGGCTACACCTTC	CASSQGAGRNYGYTF
once	TRBV10-3	TRBJ1-5	-	TGTGCCATCAGTGAGTCGAGGAGCTTAACGGGCAATCAGCCCCAGCATTTT	CAISESRSLTGNQPQHF
many	TRBV7-9	TRBJ2-3	-	TGTGCCAGCAGCTTAGGGGGGGACACAGATACGCAGTATTTT	CASSLGGDTDTQYF
few	TRBV7-6	TRBJ2-7	TRBD2	TGTGCCAGCAGCCTGAAAGCGGGGCCTAGCGCCCCCTTCGAGCAGTACTTC	CASSLKAGPSAPFEQYF
-	TRBV27	TRBJ1-2	-	TGTGCCAGCAGTTTAATCGGGCAGGGGCCAGCTAACTATGGCTACACCTTC	CASSLIGQGPANYGYTF